There are a few counts of the clone carrying this TCR beta chain. Antigen specificity is unknown. Naive CD8 library inputs spanned roughly 17,000 to 1,000,000 sorted cells and 10%, 30% or 50% RNA. Naive CD8 T cells were sorted as CD8+CD4-CCR7+CD45RA+. The data belong to a study of molecular identifiers for immune sequencing clone quantification. Bulk TCR libraries were made with methods that had been previously described and with listed TCR primers. TCRdb re-called the PCR reads through MiXCR, storing one row per CDR3 protein. The repertoire holds nearly 650,000 distinct CDR3 sequences, with roughly 25% as singletons. Study conclusions and caveats: In cases of identical TCR molecules sharing a barcode, highly expanded clone sizes could be underestimated.

V was clipped by 5 bases and J by 4 bases, with 11 bases between them. Germline loops: CDR1 LNHDA, CDR2 SQIVND (reference sequence). The CDR3 contains 14 residues. The chain is built from TRBV19 and TRBJ2-2, with TRBD1 as a possible D gene (6 bases). Source material: naive CD8+ T cells from blood, with Jurkat cell RNA spiked in. Subset indicated: FACS-sorted CD8+CD4-CCR7+CD45RA+ naive T cells. The sequence was obtained from a human donor in good health. Some libraries in this study had Jurkat cell RNA spiked in. In DNA form, the CDR3 reads TGTGCCAGTAGTTCACAGGGTATCACCGGGGAGCTGTTTTTT. It is translated as CASSSQGITGELFF.